The 26 T cell receptor beta chains listed next were all sequenced from one sample in a study of blood T cell repertoires in COVID-19 (dated by TCRdb to 2018 to 2020). The library was built by means of the immunoSEQ multiplex PCR assay. Drawn from immuneACCESS, this table holds only the in-frame rearrangements with V and J called that TCRdb kept. Clones are partly lost; checked studies trace under half to an unresolved V gene and leave the rest unexplained. This sample comprises approximately 31,000 clones, approximately 91% of them detected only once. About 25% of the sample goes to the ten largest clones. The specimen sequenced was peripheral blood. These receptors all stem from a woman at least 80 years old with active or convalescent COVID-19.

The chain joins TRBV27 to TRBJ1-2; 12 bases fit TRBD1. This CDR3 is 15 amino acids long. J was trimmed by 4 bases and V by 4 bases; bases with no gene match: 4. Germline V CDR1 and CDR2: MNHEY, SMNVEV (reference sequence). CDR3 nucleotides: TGTGCCAGCAGTTGGGACAGGGGGCTTACCTATGGCTACACCTTC. This translates into CASSWDRGLTYGYTF.

The chain is built from TRBV5-1 and TRBJ1-2, with TRBD1 as a possible D gene (6 bases). Germline CDR1 and CDR2: SGHRS and YFSETQ. The CDR3 spans 14 residues. Deletions cut 4 bases from V and 4 bases from J, with 14 bases between. The CDR3 DNA follows: TGCGCCAGCAGCCCGGGAGGAGGGGGCTATGGCTACACCTTC. This sequence encodes CASSPGGGGYGYTF.

This sequence joins TRBV4-1 and TRBJ1-1; TRBD1 agrees at 12 bases. From germline, CDR1 is MGHRA and CDR2 YSYEKL. Trimming at V came to 0 bases and at J to 2 bases, leaving 7 bases not matched to a gene. This CDR3 has 18 residues. DNA for the CDR3: TGCGCCAGCAGCCAAGAAGGGACAGGGGGCATTGTCAACACTGAAGCTTTCTTT. As protein: CASSQEGTGGIVNTEAFF.

J is TRBJ1-6 and V is TRBV2; a possible D gene is TRBD1 (6 bases). The CDR3 totals 15 residues. Looked up from germline, CDR1 is SNHLY and CDR2 is FYNNEI. Trimming removed 6 bases at V and 5 bases at J, with 14 bases between. The CDR3 region is CASREQGMDNSPLHF. The CDR3 bases are TGTGCCAGCAGGGAACAGGGTATGGATAATTCACCCCTCCACTTT.

The genes are TRBV3-1 (or the pseudogene TRBV3-2) and TRBJ2-1; possible D gene TRBD2, 5 bases. The CDR3 totals 15 residues. CDR1 and CDR2 from the germline V gene are LGHDT and YNNKEL (reference sequence). Deletions cut 5 bases from V and 4 bases from J, with 15 bases between. The CDR3 spells CASSFTRGLYNEQFF. CDR3 coding DNA: TGTGCCAGCAGCTTTACTCGAGGGCTTTACAATGAGCAGTTCTTC.

A single count supports this clone. J is TRBJ1-2 and V is TRBV3-1 (or the pseudogene TRBV3-2); D gene uncertain. Trimming cost V 1 base and J 4 bases, with 7 bases left between them. The V gene's germline CDR1 is LGHDT and CDR2 YNNKEL (reference sequence). This CDR3 contains 13 residues. CDR3 coding DNA: TGTGCCAGCAGCCAAGTCGACACCTATGGCTACACCTTC. Protein sequence: CASSQVDTYGYTF.

The V call is TRBV7-9, the J call TRBJ1-4; a possible D gene is TRBD1 (5 bases). In germline, CDR1 is SEHNR, CDR2 FQNEAQ (reference sequence). Trimming removed 3 bases at V and 6 bases at J, with 11 bases between. The CDR3 loop spans 14 amino acids. The CDR3: CASSFSQGDEKLFF. The CDR3, as DNA: TGTGCCAGCAGCTTCTCCCAGGGCGATGAAAAACTGTTTTTT.

The chain has TRBV21-1 and TRBJ2-3; TRBD2 is the table's D call and was not checked against the DNA. TRBV21-1 is classified as a pseudogene. The CDR3 runs 20 residues. Here the CDR3 DNA reads TGTGCCAGCGGCAGGCGGTGGCTAGCGGGGGGGCCTGGAGGCACAGATACGCAGTATTTT. Translating it yields CASGRRWLAGGPGGTDTQYF.

V and J are TRBV5-1 and TRBJ1-1; 10 bases match TRBD1. J lost 5 bases, V lost 0 bases, and 4 bases had no gene match. The CDR3 covers 15 residues. Per germline, CDR1 SGHRS and CDR2 YFSETQ. In DNA, the CDR3 is TGCGCCAGCAGCTTGGGACAGGGGGCTCGGACTGAAGCTTTCTTT. Translating gives CASSLGQGARTEAFF. The variable domain in full, with the rest retrieved from reference TRBV5-1 and TRBJ1-1, is KAGVTQTPRYLIKTRGQQVTLSCSPISGHRSVSWYQQTPGQGLQFLFEYFSETQRNKGNFPGRFSGRQFSNSRSEMNVSTLELGDSALYLCASSLGQGARTEAFFGQGTRLTVV.

Concerning this clone: The sample carries other DNA sequences with the same CDR3. CDR3 nucleotides: TGTGCCAGCAGCCGGACTAACTCCTACGAGCAGTACTTC. Residues: CASSRTNSYEQYF. The J gene is TRBJ2-7, the V gene TRBV3-1 (or the pseudogene TRBV3-2); a weak D match, TRBD2 (6 bases). V was pared by 4 bases and J by 0 bases, with 7 bases between. Per the germline V gene, CDR1 is LGHDT and CDR2 is YNNKEL (reference sequence). This CDR3 spans 13 amino acids.

This clone was found once. The V gene is TRBV19, the J gene TRBJ2-5, with TRBD1 as a possible D gene (6 bases). The germline V gene has CDR1 LNHDA and CDR2 SQIVND (reference sequence). The germline V and J ends were trimmed by 4 bases and 2 bases, with 11 bases remaining between them. The CDR3 runs 14 residues. The CDR3 DNA sequence: TGTGCCAGTAGTAGAACAGGGCTTCAAGAGACCCAGTACTTC. Its protein product is CASSRTGLQETQYF.

This sequence joins TRBV5-8 and TRBJ2-2; TRBD1 matches 11 bases. Germline assignment: CDR1 SGHTS and CDR2 YDEGEE. The CDR3 length is 14 residues. Unmatched junction bases numbered 5, after V lost 6 bases and J lost 7 bases. In DNA, the CDR3 is TGTGCCAGCACGGACAGGGGGCACATCGGGGAGCTGTTTTTT. Translating gives CASTDRGHIGELFF.

V and J are TRBV21-1 and TRBJ2-1; TRBD1, the table's D call, was not compared with the DNA. TRBV21-1 is given as a pseudogene. The CDR3 spans 16 residues. The CDR3 region is CASSKGAGRSYNEQFF. For the CDR3, the DNA is TGTGCCAGCAGCAAAGGTGCAGGGCGATCCTACAATGAGCAGTTCTTC.

V and J are TRBV6-5 and TRBJ1-2, with D possibly matching TRBD1 (6 bases). Germline CDR1 MNHEY, CDR2 SVGAGI. V lost 0 bases to trimming and J lost 5 bases, with 13 bases between them. This CDR3 comprises 15 residues. The CDR3 bases are TGTGCCAGCAGTTACTCCGTGACAGGACCTTATGGCTACACCTTC. Its protein is CASSYSVTGPYGYTF.

J is TRBJ1-2 and V is TRBV9; the match to TRBD1 covers 9 bases. Germline V lookup: CDR1 SGDLS, CDR2 YYNGEE. The CDR3 has 14 amino acids. The J segment lost 4 bases and the V segment lost 3 bases, leaving 4 bases of the junction unmatched. The CDR3 reads CASSGQGGSYGYTF. As DNA, the CDR3 is TGTGCCAGCAGCGGACAGGGGGGTAGCTATGGCTACACCTTC.

This clone was picked up one time. The V call is TRBV5-1, the J call TRBJ1-3; possibly TRBD1 for D (5 bases). Looked up from germline, CDR1 is SGHRS and CDR2 is YFSETQ. The CDR3 is made up of 16 amino acids. The V end lost 5 bases, the J end lost 0 bases, and 15 bases lay between the germline ends. The CDR3 DNA reads as TGCGCCAGCAGTTTAGGGGTCGCAGGCTCTGGAAACACCATATATTTT. Translated, it gives CASSLGVAGSGNTIYF.

The chain employs TRBV6-5 and TRBJ1-4, with D possibly being TRBD1 (5 bases). Trimming took 7 bases from V and 7 from J, leaving 16 bases between them. Germline CDR1 is MNHEY and CDR2 is SVGAGI. There are 14 residues in the CDR3. In nucleotides, the CDR3 is TGTGCCAGCAAGAAGGGACTTTCCTCTGAAAAACTGTTTTTT. Amino acid sequence: CASKKGLSSEKLFF.

The V call is TRBV9, the J call TRBJ2-7; a weak D match, TRBD1 (5 bases). V shed 0 bases and J shed 3 bases, with 7 bases lying between them. Germline V gene lookup returns CDR1 SGDLS and CDR2 YYNGEE. There are 13 residues in the CDR3. The CDR3 here is CASSVDRSYEQYF. The DNA of the CDR3 is TGTGCCAGCAGCGTAGACAGGAGCTACGAGCAGTACTTC.

In its sample, this clone was seen once. This chain connects TRBV7-8 to TRBJ1-6; D not resolved. This CDR3 comprises 14 residues. Trimming cost V 2 bases and J 6 bases, with 8 bases left between them. Germline values: CDR1 SGHVS, CDR2 FQNEAQ. In DNA, the CDR3 is TGTGCCAGCAGCTTAAACCCGGGTAATTCACCCCTCCACTTT. Its protein is CASSLNPGNSPLHF.

The genes are TRBV19 and TRBJ2-5, with TRBD2 matching over 10 bases. The CDR3 contains 15 residues. From germline, CDR1 is LNHDA and CDR2 SQIVND (reference sequence). The V segment lost 3 bases and the J segment 5 bases; nucleotides outside the gene matches: 6. The CDR3 loop is CASSISLAGVETQYF. Here the CDR3 DNA reads TGTGCCAGTAGTATCTCGCTAGCGGGGGTCGAGACCCAGTACTTC.

The chain combines TRBV6-5 with TRBJ2-1; tentatively, D is TRBD2 (6 bases). Germline V gene data show CDR1 as MNHEY and CDR2 as SVGAGI. The ends were cut back, 6 bases at V and 2 bases at J, with 11 bases in the middle. This CDR3 has 14 amino acids. The CDR3 region is CASRPSDPYNEQFF. The CDR3 DNA reads TGTGCCAGCAGGCCTAGCGACCCCTACAATGAGCAGTTCTTC.

This clone showed up just once. The V gene is TRBV28, the J gene TRBJ1-1; D ambiguous. There are 14 residues in the CDR3. The ends were cut back, 1 base at V and 4 bases at J, with 10 bases in the middle. Germline CDR1 reads MDHEN; CDR2 reads SYDVKM. The CDR3 is CASSLFRMGTEAFF. In DNA, the CDR3 is TGTGCCAGCAGTTTATTCAGGATGGGCACTGAAGCTTTCTTT.

The chain carries TRBV11-2 and TRBJ2-1; D is perhaps TRBD2 (5 bases). This CDR3 is 19 amino acids long. The germline V and J ends were trimmed by 1 base and 0 bases, with 19 bases remaining between them. Germline-derived CDR1 and CDR2 are SGHAT and FQNNGV. The CDR3 spells CASSLGTGIGPSSYNEQFF. The CDR3 bases are TGTGCCAGCAGCTTAGGGACGGGGATTGGACCGAGCTCCTACAATGAGCAGTTCTTC.

The genes are TRBV7-8 and TRBJ1-1; D is possibly TRBD1 (6 bases). The germline CDR1 and CDR2 sequences are SGHVS and FQNEAQ. V lost 3 bases to trimming and J lost 6 bases, with 23 bases between them. CDR3 length equals 17 residues. The CDR3 here is CASSFRGTPGLTPEAFF. DNA for the CDR3: TGTGCCAGCAGCTTCAGGGGAACGCCGGGTCTGACCCCTGAAGCTTTCTTT.

The chain is built from TRBV3-1 (or the pseudogene TRBV3-2) and TRBJ2-7; the match to TRBD1 covers 9 bases. Per germline, CDR1 LGHDT and CDR2 YNNKEL (reference sequence). The CDR3 spans 16 residues. The junction had 11 bases not matched to a gene; V was cut back by 6 bases and J by 2 bases. In nucleotides, the CDR3 is TGTGCCAGCAGAACTTCAACAGGGGGCTATACCTACGAGCAGTACTTC. This gives the protein CASRTSTGGYTYEQYF.

The chain couples TRBV5-1 to TRBJ1-2; 7 bases fit TRBD1. The J segment lost 0 bases and the V segment lost 4 bases, leaving 3 bases of the junction unmatched. Germline-derived CDR1 and CDR2 are SGHRS and YFSETQ. The CDR3 is 14 amino acids. CDR3 nucleotides: TGCGCCAGCAGCACACAGGGGTCTAACTATGGCTACACCTTC. It codes for CASSTQGSNYGYTF.